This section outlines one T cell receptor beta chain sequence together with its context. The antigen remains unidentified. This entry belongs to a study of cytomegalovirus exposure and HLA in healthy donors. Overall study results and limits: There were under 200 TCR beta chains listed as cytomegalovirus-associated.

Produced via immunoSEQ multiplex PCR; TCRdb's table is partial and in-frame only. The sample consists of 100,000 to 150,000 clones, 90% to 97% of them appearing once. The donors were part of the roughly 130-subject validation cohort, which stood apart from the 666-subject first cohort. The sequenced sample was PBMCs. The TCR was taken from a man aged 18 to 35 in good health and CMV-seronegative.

The CDR3 sequence: CASSQDSGEPYEQYF. Here the CDR3 DNA reads TGCGCCAGCAGCCAGGATAGCGGGGAACCTTACGAGCAGTACTTC. V is TRBV4-3 and J is TRBJ2-7; TRBD2 agrees at 8 bases. Germline CDR1 is LGHNA and CDR2 is YSLEER. The CDR3 totals 15 residues. Germline trimming cut 3 bases from V and 4 bases from J; bases unmatched to any gene: 8.